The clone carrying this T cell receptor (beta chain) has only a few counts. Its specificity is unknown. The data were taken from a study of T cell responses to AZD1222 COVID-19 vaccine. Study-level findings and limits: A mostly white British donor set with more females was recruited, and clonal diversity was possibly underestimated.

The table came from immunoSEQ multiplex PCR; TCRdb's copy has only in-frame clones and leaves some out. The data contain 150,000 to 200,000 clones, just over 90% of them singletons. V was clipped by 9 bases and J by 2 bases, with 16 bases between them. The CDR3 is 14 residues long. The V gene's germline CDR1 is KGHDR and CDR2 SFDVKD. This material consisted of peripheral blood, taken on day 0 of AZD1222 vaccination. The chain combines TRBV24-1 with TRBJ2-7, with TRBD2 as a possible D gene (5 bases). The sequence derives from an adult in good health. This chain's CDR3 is CATASGVYPYEQYF. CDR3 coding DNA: TGTGCCACCGCCTCCGGGGTGTACCCCTACGAGCAGTACTTC.